Listed below are T cell receptor beta chains from one sample, sequenced in a study of blood T cell repertoires in COVID-19. This table comes from immunoSEQ multiplex PCR, and its TCRdb copy is limited to in-frame clones, with some not included. The repertoire holds around 100,000 clones, with 89% as singletons. Sequencing was done on a sample of peripheral blood. These receptor sequences come from an older woman with acute or convalescent COVID-19. CDR3s include the opening cysteine and the closing phenylalanine or tryptophan. D genes are given only for firm matches. The listing skips clone size in some rows; elsewhere it reads once, few, many or a size class.

J gene | clone size | V gene | D gene | CDR3 protein | CDR3 DNA
TRBJ1-2 | NA | TRBV11-2 | NA | CASSTVQGRYYGYTF | TGTGCCAGCAGCACGGTTCAGGGGCGATACTATGGCTACACCTTC
TRBJ2-1 | once | TRBV5-1 | TRBD2 | CASSLGLAGGGNEQFF | TGCGCCAGCAGCTTGGGGCTAGCGGGAGGTGGCAATGAGCAGTTCTTC
TRBJ2-1 | NA | TRBV28 | TRBD2 | CASSPGLASVEQFF | TGTGCCAGCAGCCCGGGACTAGCGTCCGTTGAGCAGTTCTTC
TRBJ1-2 | NA | TRBV29-1 | TRBD1 | CSVELWDRGQNGYTF | TGCAGCGTTGAGCTCTGGGACAGGGGCCAGAATGGCTACACCTTC
TRBJ1-3 | NA | TRBV10-2 | NA | CASGQGGNTIYF | TGCGCCAGCGGTCAGGGGGGAAACACCATATATTTT
TRBJ1-2 | NA | TRBV28 | NA | CASSLYPTGITYGYTF | TGTGCCAGCAGTTTATACCCCACCGGGATTACCTATGGCTACACCTTC
TRBJ2-1 | once | TRBV28 | TRBD1 | CASIPGTGTYNEQFF | TGTGCCAGCATCCCCGGGACAGGTACATACAATGAGCAGTTCTTC
TRBJ1-2 | NA | TRBV5-1 | NA | CASSSQGSSGYTF | TGCGCCAGCAGCTCACAGGGAAGCAGCGGCTACACCTTC
TRBJ1-1 | once | TRBV3-1/TRBV3-2 | NA | CASSHEGQMAFF | TGTGCCAGCAGCCACGAGGGCCAGATGGCTTTCTTT
TRBJ2-3 | NA | TRBV7-9 | TRBD2 | CASSWTSGPLTSTDTQYF | TGTGCCAGCAGCTGGACTAGCGGGCCCTTGACTAGCACAGATACGCAGTATTTT
TRBJ2-1 | NA | TRBV6-5 | NA | CASRQYNEQFF | TGTGCCAGCAGACAGTACAATGAGCAGTTCTTC